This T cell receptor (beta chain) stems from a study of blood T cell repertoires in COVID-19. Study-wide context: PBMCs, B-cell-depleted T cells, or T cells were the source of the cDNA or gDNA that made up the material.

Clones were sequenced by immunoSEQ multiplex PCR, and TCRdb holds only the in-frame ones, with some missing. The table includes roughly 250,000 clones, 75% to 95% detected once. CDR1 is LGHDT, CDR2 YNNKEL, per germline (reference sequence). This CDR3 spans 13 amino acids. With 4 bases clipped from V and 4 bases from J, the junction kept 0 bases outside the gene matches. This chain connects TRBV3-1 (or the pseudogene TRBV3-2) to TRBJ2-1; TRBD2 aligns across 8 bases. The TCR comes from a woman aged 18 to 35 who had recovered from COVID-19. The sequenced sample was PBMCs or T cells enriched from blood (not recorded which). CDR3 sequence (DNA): TGTGCCAGCAGCCTAGCGGGGTACAATGAGCAGTTCTTC. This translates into CASSLAGYNEQFF.